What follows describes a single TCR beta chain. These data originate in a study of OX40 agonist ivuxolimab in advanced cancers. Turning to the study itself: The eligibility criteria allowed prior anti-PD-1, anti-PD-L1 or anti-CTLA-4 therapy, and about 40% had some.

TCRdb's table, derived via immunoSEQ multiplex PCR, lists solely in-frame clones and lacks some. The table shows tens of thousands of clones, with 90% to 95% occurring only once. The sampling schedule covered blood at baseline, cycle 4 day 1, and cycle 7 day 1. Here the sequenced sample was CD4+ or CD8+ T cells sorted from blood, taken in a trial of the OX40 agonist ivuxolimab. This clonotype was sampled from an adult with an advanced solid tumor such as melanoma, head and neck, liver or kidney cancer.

CDR3 sequence (DNA): TGTGCCAGCAGCCAAGATCCTTGGGGGGCCGGAAACATTCAGTACTTC. It is translated as CASSQDPWGAGNIQYF. The chain joins TRBV4-2 to TRBJ2-4; perhaps D is TRBD1 or TRBD2 (6 bases each). CDR1 LGHNA and CDR2 YNFKEQ come from the germline V gene. The CDR3 has 16 amino acids. V was cut by 0 bases and J by 6 bases, with 15 bases left in between.